Listed below are T cell receptor beta chains from one sample, sequenced in a study of shared clonotypes between healthy human individuals. This table comes from immunoSEQ multiplex PCR, and its TCRdb copy is limited to in-frame clones, with some not included. The table includes approximately 2.1 million clones, 85% to 95% detected once. The sequencing sample was made of naive CD4+ T cells from PBMCs. The receptors here all came from a man between 18 and 35 years old in good health. Some clones in this sample may be carry-over from other donors' samples. Both conserved end residues are part of each CDR3. The order of the fields is D gene, J gene, clone size, V gene, CDR3 protein, CDR3 DNA. D genes are given only for firm matches. Clone size appears in some rows only: once, few, many, or a class for an expanded clone.

D: TRBD2; J: TRBJ2-1; size: NA; V: TRBV7-6; CDR3: CASSLLAGPYNEQFF; DNA: TGTGCCAGCAGCTTACTAGCGGGGCCCTACAATGAGCAGTTCTTC
D: NA; J: TRBJ1-5; size: NA; V: TRBV29-1; CDR3: CSVVDTGQPQHF; DNA: TGCAGCGTTGTGGACACTGGGCAGCCCCAGCATTTT
D: TRBD1; J: TRBJ2-3; size: NA; V: TRBV30; CDR3: CAWSAGQGGSDTQYF; DNA: TGTGCCTGGAGCGCCGGACAGGGGGGTTCAGATACGCAGTATTTT
D: TRBD2; J: TRBJ2-1; size: NA; V: TRBV11-3; CDR3: CASSPRLAGSYNEQFF; DNA: TGTGCCAGCAGCCCCCGACTAGCGGGCTCCTACAATGAGCAGTTCTTC
D: NA; J: TRBJ1-2; size: NA; V: TRBV6-5; CDR3: CASSYSRGGGYGYTF; DNA: TGTGCCAGCAGTTACTCGCGGGGAGGCGGGTATGGCTACACCTTC
D: TRBD1; J: TRBJ2-7; size: NA; V: TRBV4-1; CDR3: CASRYLPGQVVYEQYF; DNA: TGCGCCAGCAGGTACCTCCCGGGACAGGTGGTTTACGAGCAGTACTTC
D: TRBD2; J: TRBJ2-1; size: once; V: TRBV7-2; CDR3: CASSSGTSGLVGDEQFF; DNA: TGTGCCAGCAGCTCGGGGACTAGCGGCCTAGTGGGCGATGAGCAGTTCTTC
D: TRBD2; J: TRBJ2-3; size: once; V: TRBV5-4; CDR3: CASSFSLTSGSSDTQYF; DNA: TGTGCCAGCAGCTTCAGTTTGACTAGCGGGAGCTCAGATACGCAGTATTTT
D: TRBD2; J: TRBJ2-3; size: NA; V: TRBV5-1; CDR3: CASSTGTSGSADTQYF; DNA: TGCGCCAGCAGCACAGGGACTAGCGGGTCTGCAGATACGCAGTATTTT
D: NA; J: TRBJ2-1; size: NA; V: TRBV7-9; CDR3: CASTWWGRDSYNEQFF; DNA: TGTGCCAGCACCTGGTGGGGGAGAGACTCCTACAATGAGCAGTTCTTC
D: TRBD2; J: TRBJ2-2; size: NA; V: TRBV30; CDR3: CAWSVGLAGGELFF; DNA: TGTGCCTGGAGTGTGGGACTAGCTGGCGGGGAGCTGTTTTTT
D: NA; J: TRBJ1-2; size: once; V: TRBV5-1; CDR3: CASSPRANYGYTF; DNA: TGCGCCAGCAGTCCCCGGGCTAACTATGGCTACACCTTC
D: NA; J: TRBJ1-4; size: once; V: TRBV27; CDR3: CASSPWDRTNEKLFF; DNA: TGTGCCAGCAGTCCCTGGGACCGAACTAATGAAAAACTGTTTTTT
D: NA; J: TRBJ2-7; size: NA; V: TRBV15; CDR3: CATSRGGFSYEQYF; DNA: TGTGCCACCAGCAGAGGGGGGTTCTCCTACGAGCAGTACTTC
D: NA; J: TRBJ1-2; size: NA; V: TRBV14; CDR3: CASSQGRYYGYTF; DNA: TGTGCCAGCAGCCAAGGGCGGTACTATGGCTACACCTTC
D: TRBD1; J: TRBJ1-1; size: NA; V: TRBV5-4; CDR3: CASSLGQGDEAFF; DNA: TGTGCCAGCAGCTTGGGGCAGGGGGATGAAGCTTTCTTT
D: TRBD1; J: TRBJ2-7; size: NA; V: TRBV29-1; CDR3: CSGAAGTGLQYEQYF; DNA: TGCAGCGGTGCGGCAGGGACAGGGTTACAATACGAGCAGTACTTC
D: NA; J: TRBJ1-3; size: NA; V: TRBV6-1; CDR3: CASSATWTSGNTIYF; DNA: TGTGCCAGCAGTGCGACCTGGACCTCTGGAAACACCATATATTTT
D: TRBD1; J: TRBJ1-2; size: once; V: TRBV28; CDR3: CVSSFGTGNRPGYGYTF; DNA: TGTGTCAGCAGTTTCGGGACAGGGAACCGTCCTGGGTATGGCTACACCTTC
D: NA; J: TRBJ1-1; size: NA; V: TRBV11-2; CDR3: CASKMRKPNTEAFF; DNA: TGTGCCAGCAAGATGAGGAAACCGAACACTGAAGCTTTCTTT
D: TRBD2; J: TRBJ2-1; size: NA; V: TRBV5-4; CDR3: CASSLGGSYYNEQFF; DNA: TGTGCCAGCAGCTTAGGCGGGAGCTATTACAATGAGCAGTTCTTC
D: NA; J: TRBJ2-1; size: NA; V: TRBV28; CDR3: CASSLARTYNPRNEQFF; DNA: TGTGCCAGCAGTTTAGCCAGGACTTACAACCCCCGCAATGAGCAGTTCTTC
D: NA; J: TRBJ1-2; size: NA; V: TRBV5-1; CDR3: CASSSSGGALSYTF; DNA: TGCGCCAGCAGCTCCTCCGGGGGCGCTTTGAGCTACACCTTC
D: NA; J: TRBJ1-5; size: NA; V: TRBV2; CDR3: CASSRDVNQPQHF; DNA: TGTGCCAGCAGTCGGGATGTAAATCAGCCCCAGCATTTT
D: NA; J: TRBJ2-2; size: NA; V: TRBV7-6; CDR3: CASSLVLKGGSDTGELFF; DNA: TGTGCCAGCAGCTTAGTTTTAAAGGGGGGATCTGACACCGGGGAGCTGTTTTTT
D: NA; J: TRBJ1-2; size: once; V: TRBV28; CDR3: CASSFQGREGYTF; DNA: TGTGCCAGCAGTTTCCAGGGCCGAGAGGGCTACACCTTC
D: NA; J: TRBJ2-2; size: NA; V: TRBV5-4; CDR3: CASSLSRGSVNTGELFF; DNA: TGTGCCAGCAGCTTGTCTCGGGGTTCTGTGAACACCGGGGAGCTGTTTTTT
D: NA; J: TRBJ1-1; size: NA; V: TRBV7-2; CDR3: CASSLIAAAFF; DNA: TGTGCCAGCAGCTTAATCGCGGCGGCTTTCTTT
D: NA; J: TRBJ2-2; size: once; V: TRBV11-2; CDR3: CASTTSVGTGELFF; DNA: TGTGCCAGCACCACGTCGGTGGGCACCGGGGAGCTGTTTTTT
D: NA; J: TRBJ2-5; size: NA; V: TRBV7-7; CDR3: CASSLDSQETQYF; DNA: TGTGCCAGCAGCTTGGACTCCCAAGAGACCCAGTACTTC
D: NA; J: TRBJ1-3; size: NA; V: TRBV4-1; CDR3: CASSQPTSSGNTIYF; DNA: TGCGCCAGCAGCCAACCAACCAGCTCTGGAAACACCATATATTTT
D: NA; J: TRBJ2-2; size: once; V: TRBV7-3; CDR3: CASSPQAVMNTGELFF; DNA: TGTGCCAGCAGCCCCCAGGCAGTTATGAACACCGGGGAGCTGTTTTTT
D: NA; J: TRBJ1-5; size: few; V: TRBV18; CDR3: CASSPGGQQPQHF; DNA: TGTGCCAGCTCGCCCGGGGGGCAGCAGCCCCAGCATTTT
D: NA; J: TRBJ2-1; size: NA; V: TRBV5-6; CDR3: CASSLDRVTNEQFF; DNA: TGTGCCAGCAGCTTGGACAGGGTGACCAATGAGCAGTTCTTC
D: NA; J: TRBJ2-5; size: NA; V: TRBV7-6; CDR3: CASSLRSRRETQYF; DNA: TGTGCCAGCAGCTTAAGAAGTAGAAGAGAGACCCAGTACTTC
D: TRBD2; J: TRBJ2-7; size: NA; V: TRBV18; CDR3: CASSPQGGRTSGRNTYEQYF; DNA: TGTGCCAGCTCACCACAGGGGGGAAGGACTAGCGGGAGGAACACCTACGAGCAGTACTTC
D: NA; J: TRBJ2-7; size: once; V: TRBV5-1; CDR3: CASAGVPTYEQYF; DNA: TGCGCCAGCGCAGGGGTGCCAACCTACGAGCAGTACTTC
D: NA; J: TRBJ1-1; size: few; V: TRBV27; CDR3: CASSLRQLNTEAFF; DNA: TGTGCCAGCAGTTTAAGACAGCTGAACACTGAAGCTTTCTTT
D: NA; J: TRBJ2-6; size: NA; V: TRBV19; CDR3: CASQHLYGSSGANVLTF; DNA: TGTGCCAGCCAGCATTTATACGGGAGCTCTGGGGCCAACGTCCTGACTTTC
D: TRBD1; J: TRBJ2-5; size: NA; V: TRBV5-4; CDR3: CASSPSRTGSQETQYF; DNA: TGTGCCAGCAGCCCATCACGGACAGGGTCTCAAGAGACCCAGTACTTC
D: TRBD1; J: TRBJ2-7; size: once; V: TRBV5-1; CDR3: CASSLQGVLPYEQYF; DNA: TGCGCCAGCAGCTTACAGGGGGTGCTTCCCTACGAGCAGTACTTC
D: NA; J: TRBJ1-5; size: NA; V: TRBV2; CDR3: CASRGESNQPQHF; DNA: TGTGCCAGTCGGGGGGAGAGCAATCAGCCCCAGCATTTT
D: NA; J: TRBJ2-2; size: NA; V: TRBV2; CDR3: CASSWENTGELFF; DNA: TGTGCCAGCAGTTGGGAAAACACCGGGGAGCTGTTTTTT
D: NA; J: TRBJ2-7; size: few; V: TRBV7-2; CDR3: CASSPWQGLAYEQYF; DNA: TGTGCCAGCAGCCCATGGCAGGGTTTAGCCTACGAGCAGTACTTC
D: NA; J: TRBJ2-5; size: NA; V: TRBV18; CDR3: CASSPRSGPQETQYF; DNA: TGTGCCAGCTCACCACGGTCCGGGCCGCAAGAGACCCAGTACTTC
D: NA; J: TRBJ1-2; size: NA; V: TRBV19; CDR3: CASSIPLQGANGYTF; DNA: TGTGCCAGTAGTATTCCCCTACAGGGCGCCAATGGCTACACCTTC
D: NA; J: TRBJ2-1; size: NA; V: TRBV19; CDR3: CASGGRFSYNEQFF; DNA: TGTGCCAGTGGGGGTAGATTCTCCTACAATGAGCAGTTCTTC
D: TRBD2; J: TRBJ2-3; size: once; V: TRBV28; CDR3: CASTHGRRTDTQYF; DNA: TGTGCCAGCACTCACGGGAGGCGCACAGATACGCAGTATTTT
D: NA; J: TRBJ1-2; size: once; V: TRBV29-1; CDR3: CSVEARHLYGYTF; DNA: TGCAGCGTTGAAGCCCGGCACTTATATGGCTACACCTTC
D: TRBD1; J: TRBJ1-1; size: NA; V: TRBV2; CDR3: CASSEFGQGARNTEAFF; DNA: TGTGCCAGCAGTGAATTTGGGCAGGGGGCGAGGAACACTGAAGCTTTCTTT
D: NA; J: TRBJ2-7; size: NA; V: TRBV6-1; CDR3: CASSEHYSYEQYF; DNA: TGTGCCAGCAGTGAACATTATTCCTACGAGCAGTACTTC
D: NA; J: TRBJ2-7; size: NA; V: TRBV5-1; CDR3: CASSLGAGNEQYF; DNA: TGCGCCAGCAGCTTGGGGGCAGGGAACGAGCAGTACTTC